This TCR beta chain emerged from a study of T cell responses to AZD1222 COVID-19 vaccine. Study findings and constraints: None of the repertoires were sampled until the peak T cell response had passed.

Trimming cost V 0 bases and J 8 bases, with 11 bases left between them. In germline, CDR1 is SGDLS, CDR2 YYNGEE. This CDR3 region has 13 residues. Some clones are missing from TCRdb's copy, which holds only in-frame ones; the method was immunoSEQ multiplex PCR. The sample contains more than 130,000 clones, approximately 90% of which appear only once. As concerns this clone: Antigen specificity is unknown.

The TCR comes from an adult in good health. The source was peripheral blood, collected on day 0 of AZD1222 vaccination. This chain uses TRBV9 with TRBJ1-1; D not certain. In DNA, the CDR3 is TGTGCCAGCAGCGTAGAACCACCGGGGGAAGCTTTCTTT. Its protein is CASSVEPPGEAFF.